A single sample is the source of the 31 T cell receptor beta chains below, sequenced in a study of patients and donors after allogeneic stem cell transplantation. Each CDR3 protein is one row after TCRdb ran MiXCR on the RT-PCR reads. The sample holds about 110,000 distinct CDR3 sequences; approximately 35% are singletons and the top ten take around 30%. The sequenced material came from blood, either unsorted or a sorted T cell fraction (not recorded which). The receptors derive from a human donor who was either an allogeneic HSCT recipient or a stem cell or donor lymphocyte infusion donor (not recorded which). It is not recorded whose cells these are; they may come from a transplant donor.

This clonotype was recorded a few times. This chain links TRBV30 with TRBJ1-1; D unclear. Trimming shortened V by 7 bases and J by 7 bases, and 10 bases separated the two germline ends. The CDR3 has 10 residues. Germline lookup yields CDR1 GTSNPN and CDR2 SVGIG (reference sequence). The CDR3 loop is CALKTHEAFF. The CDR3 coding sequence is TGTGCCTTGAAAACGCATGAAGCTTTCTTT.

This clonotype was found a few times. The chain uses TRBV7-2 and TRBJ1-1; unclear D gene. V lost 7 bases and J 0 bases, leaving 15 bases between the germline ends. CDR1 is SGHTA, CDR2 FQGNSA, per germline. The CDR3 is 15 residues long. As DNA, the CDR3 is TGTGCCAGCAAAAAGGGAGGATTCATGAACACTGAAGCTTTCTTT. It yields the protein CASKKGGFMNTEAFF.

The chain is built from TRBV6-5 and TRBJ2-7; D ambiguous. CDR1 is MNHEY, CDR2 SVGAGI, per germline. V was clipped by 6 bases and J by 0 bases, with 12 bases between them. There are 14 residues in the CDR3. The chain's CDR3 is CASSRGRSSYEQYF. In nucleotides, the CDR3 is TGTGCCAGCAGCCGAGGACGAAGCTCCTACGAGCAGTACTTC.

This chain links TRBV20-1 with TRBJ2-7, with a weak D call TRBD2 (6 bases). The CDR3 has 12 residues. CDR1 and CDR2 from the germline V gene are DFQATT and SNEGSKA (reference sequence). Trimming took 2 bases from V and 3 from J, leaving 8 bases between them. As DNA, the CDR3 is TGCAGTGCTAGAACGGAGGGCTACGAGCAGTACTTC. It translates to CSARTEGYEQYF.

CDR3 residues: CASGERQNSPLHF. DNA of the CDR3: TGTGCCAGCGGCGAGCGGCAGAATTCACCCCTCCACTTT. The chain is built from TRBV6-6 and TRBJ1-6; D not resolved. CDR1 and CDR2 (germline): MNHNY, SVGAGI (reference sequence). This CDR3 has 13 amino acids. V lost 8 bases to trimming and J lost 7 bases, with 12 bases between them.

In DNA, the CDR3 is TGCGCCAGCAGCCCCTTGGGGGGAGAGCAGTACTTC. It specifies CASSPLGGEQYF. This sequence joins TRBV4-3 and TRBJ2-7; perhaps TRBD2 as D (6 bases). CDR1 is LGHNA and CDR2 is YSLEER in the germline V gene. The V gene lost 4 bases and the J gene lost 7 bases, with 11 bases spanning the gap. This CDR3 is 12 amino acids long.

The sample holds a few counts of this clonotype. This chain uses TRBV10-3 with TRBJ2-3; a possible D gene is TRBD2 (6 bases). This CDR3 is 15 amino acids long. Trimming removed 0 bases at V and 3 bases at J, with 10 bases between. Germline CDR1 is ENHRY and CDR2 is SYGVKD. The CDR3 protein is CAISESERATDTQYF. DNA of the CDR3: TGTGCCATCAGTGAGTCGGAGCGGGCGACAGATACGCAGTATTTT.

The chain is built from TRBV11-2 and TRBJ2-2; D not certain. V was clipped by 3 bases and J by 5 bases, with 7 bases between them. Germline V gene data show CDR1 as SGHAT and CDR2 as FQNNGV. The CDR3 is made up of 13 amino acids. The CDR3 reads CASSFARTGELFF. As DNA, the CDR3 is TGTGCCAGCAGCTTCGCGAGGACCGGGGAGCTGTTTTTT.

V gene TRBV28 combines with J gene TRBJ2-1; 11 nucleotides align to TRBD2. CDR3 size: 15 residues. Germline V gene lookup returns CDR1 MDHEN and CDR2 SYDVKM. V shed 7 bases, J shed 7 bases, and the junction held 9 bases outside the gene matches. The DNA for the CDR3 is TGTGCCAGCATTGGACTAGCGGGCTATGGGAATGAGCAGTTCTTC. It encodes CASIGLAGYGNEQFF.

This clonotype was seen more than once but under ten times. The chain carries TRBV28 and TRBJ1-6; D unresolved. The V and J ends lost 5 bases and 7 bases respectively, with 12 bases between them. Germline V gene lookup returns CDR1 MDHEN and CDR2 SYDVKM. The CDR3 has 14 residues. The CDR3 reads CASSPTGPNSPLHF. The DNA for the CDR3 is TGTGCCAGCAGTCCCACCGGCCCGAATTCACCCCTCCACTTT. Filled out from reference TRBV28 and TRBJ1-6, the complete variable domain reads DVKVTQSSRYLVKRTGEKVFLECVQDMDHENMFWYRQDPGLGLRLIYFSYDVKMKEKGDIPEGYSVSREKKERFSLILESASTNQTSMYLCASSPTGPNSPLHFGNGTRLTVT.

This chain's CDR3 is CASSLVPYNEQFF. The CDR3 bases are TGTGCCAGCAGCTTAGTTCCCTACAATGAGCAGTTCTTC. This sequence joins TRBV11-2 and TRBJ2-1; D call uncertain. V gave up 1 base and J gave up 2 bases, with 3 bases separating them. The CDR3 is 13 residues long. CDR1 is SGHAT and CDR2 is FQNNGV in the germline V gene.

The rearrangement links TRBV19 to TRBJ2-1; unclear D gene. Germline V gene sequence: CDR1 LNHDA, CDR2 SQIVND (reference sequence). There are 14 residues in the CDR3. V was cut by 3 bases and J by 7 bases, with 13 bases left in between. The DNA of the CDR3 is TGTGCCAGTAGTATCCGCCCAAACGGGAATGAGCAGTTCTTC. Translated, it gives CASSIRPNGNEQFF.

The genes are TRBV20-1 and TRBJ2-1; no clear D. The germline V and J ends were trimmed by 6 bases and 7 bases, with 10 bases remaining between them. The germline V gene has CDR1 DFQATT and CDR2 SNEGSKA (reference sequence). The CDR3 has 11 residues. The CDR3 DNA reads as TGCAGTGCCCTTACCCAGAATGAGCAGTTCTTC. Translated, it gives CSALTQNEQFF.

There are a few counts of this clonotype. The chain recombines TRBV5-1 with TRBJ2-7; 10 positions match TRBD2. The CDR3 has 15 residues. In germline, CDR1 is SGHRS, CDR2 YFSETQ. V trimming: 1 base; J trimming: 4 bases; junction bases outside the gene matches: 5. The CDR3 sequence: CASSLFLAGAYEQYF. In DNA form, the CDR3 reads TGCGCCAGCAGCTTGTTTCTAGCGGGAGCGTACGAGCAGTACTTC.

The table lists this clonotype with a few counts. The chain employs TRBV21-1 and TRBJ1-1; TRBD1 was called by the table and not checked on the DNA. TRBV21-1 is labeled a pseudogene. The CDR3 runs 15 residues. The DNA for the CDR3 is TGTGCCAGCAGCGGGTGGGGGACAGGGCGGACTGAAGCTTTCTTT. Its protein is CASSGWGTGRTEAFF.

The rearrangement links TRBV6-2 or TRBV6-3 to TRBJ1-1; D is unclear. CDR3 length: 13 amino acids. V gave up 7 bases and J gave up 0 bases, with 9 bases separating them. Looked up from germline, CDR1 is MNHEY and CDR2 is SVGEGT. The CDR3 DNA is TGTGCCAGCACCTTCGAGTTGAACACTGAAGCTTTCTTT. Translating gives CASTFELNTEAFF.

The chain recombines TRBV18 with TRBJ2-7, with TRBD2 identical over 9 bases. Trimming at V came to 4 bases and at J to 2 bases, leaving 9 bases not matched to a gene. The CDR3 has 16 residues. Looked up from germline, CDR1 is KGHSH and CDR2 is LQKENI. DNA for the CDR3: TGTGCCAGCTCACACTCGTCTAGCGGGGTAGCCTACGAGCAGTACTTC. This translates into CASSHSSSGVAYEQYF.

This rearrangement joins TRBV13 to TRBJ1-3; unclear D gene. CDR1 PRHDT and CDR2 FYEKMQ come from the germline V gene (reference sequence). The CDR3 is 15 amino acids. Trimming removed 8 bases from V and 0 bases from J, with 14 bases in between. The CDR3, as DNA: TGTGCCAGCGGCACCAACCCGAACTCTGGAAACACCATATATTTT. The encoded protein is CASGTNPNSGNTIYF.

The V and J genes are TRBV15 and TRBJ2-7; 10 positions match TRBD1. Germline CDR1 is LNHNV and CDR2 is YYDKDF (reference sequence). This CDR3 has 16 residues. Losses at the gene ends were 1 base for V and 1 base for J; bases not matched to a gene: 4. CDR3 DNA sequence: TGTGCCACCAGCAGAGGGTCGGACAGGGGGTCCTACGAGCAGTACTTC. It yields the protein CATSRGSDRGSYEQYF.

This chain links TRBV28 with TRBJ1-2; 7 positions match TRBD1. CDR3 length equals 15 residues. Germline V gene data show CDR1 as MDHEN and CDR2 as SYDVKM. J gave up 4 bases and V 6 bases, and 11 bases lay outside the gene matches. CDR3 coding DNA: TGTGCCAGCAGATCCGGACAGGCGCCCCTCTATGGCTACACCTTC. As protein: CASRSGQAPLYGYTF.

This chain connects TRBV11-3 to TRBJ1-2, with 7 bases aligning to TRBD1. V was pared by 1 base and J by 4 bases, with 9 bases of the junction left unmatched. CDR1 is SGHNT and CDR2 is YENEEA in the germline V gene. This CDR3 is 16 amino acids long. CDR3 in amino acids: CASSLGDRVVGYGYTF. CDR3 nucleotide sequence: TGTGCCAGCAGCTTAGGCGACAGGGTAGTTGGCTATGGCTACACCTTC. The whole variable domain, filled in from reference TRBV11-3 and TRBJ1-2, reads EAGVVQSPRYKIIEKKQPVAFWCNPISGHNTLYWYLQNLGQGPELLIRYENEEAVDDSQLPKDRFSAERLKGVDSTLKIQPAELGDSAVYLCASSLGDRVVGYGYTFGSGTRLTVV.

The chain couples TRBV6-1 to TRBJ2-3; D remains ambiguous. The CDR3 covers 14 residues. Germline loops: CDR1 MNHNS, CDR2 SASEGT. V was cut by 1 base and J by 2 bases, with 7 bases left in between. The DNA for the CDR3 is TGTGCCAGCAGTGAAGTCGGGCCCACAGATACGCAGTATTTT. Protein sequence: CASSEVGPTDTQYF.

The V gene is TRBV6-5, the J gene TRBJ2-5; D uncertain. V lost 3 bases and J lost 3, with 5 bases in between. The CDR3 has 12 residues. The germline CDR1 and CDR2 sequences are MNHEY and SVGAGI. The CDR3 sequence is CASSYGKETQYF. CDR3 DNA sequence: TGTGCCAGCAGTTATGGTAAAGAGACCCAGTACTTC.

The V and J genes are TRBV18 and TRBJ2-1; D is uncertain. The CDR3 length is 15 residues. V was shortened by 5 bases and J by 4 bases, with 15 bases between the two germline ends. Germline-derived CDR1 and CDR2 are KGHSH and LQKENI. CDR3 in amino acids: CASSIDIDSYNEQFF. The CDR3 DNA reads as TGTGCCAGCTCAATAGACATAGATTCTTACAATGAGCAGTTCTTC.

This clonotype was observed a handful of times. This chain uses TRBV20-1 with TRBJ2-1; D is undetermined. Between the trimmed V and J ends, which lost 8 bases and 2 bases, there was a span of 16 bases. The CDR3 runs to 14 residues. Germline V gives CDR1 DFQATT, CDR2 SNEGSKA (reference sequence). The CDR3 protein is CSTQRTATYNEQFF. The CDR3 DNA reads as TGCAGTACCCAACGGACGGCCACCTACAATGAGCAGTTCTTC.

DNA of the CDR3: TGTGCCAGCAGTTTGAGCGGGAGGGCCGGCGATACGCAGTATTTT. It encodes CASSLSGRAGDTQYF. The chain combines TRBV12-3 or TRBV12-4 with TRBJ2-3, with 10 bases that match TRBD2. This CDR3 has 15 amino acids. V was pared by 3 bases and J by 6 bases, with 6 bases of the junction left unmatched.

The chain combines TRBV6-1 with TRBJ2-7; TRBD1 matches at 10 bases. Germline CDR1 MNHNS, CDR2 SASEGT. V dropped 3 bases and J dropped 4; count of bases not matched to a gene: 6. This CDR3 is 15 amino acids long. CDR3 amino acids: CASSEGQGITYEQYF. DNA for the CDR3: TGTGCCAGCAGTGAGGGACAGGGGATCACGTACGAGCAGTACTTC.

The CDR3 DNA sequence: TGTGCCAGCAGCGCCCGGACAGGGTCGTCAGATACGCAGTATTTT. Translation gives CASSARTGSSDTQYF. This chain joins TRBV9 and TRBJ2-3; 8 bases are shared with TRBD1. The CDR3 covers 15 residues. Trimming cost V 3 bases and J 4 bases; bases outside gene matches: 7. Germline CDR1 and CDR2: SGDLS and YYNGEE.

This clonotype was counted only a few times. V is TRBV6-5 and J is TRBJ2-5; D may match TRBD1 or TRBD2 (5 bases each). This CDR3 spans 15 amino acids. Germline CDR1 MNHEY, CDR2 SVGAGI. Trimming pared 6 bases from V and 5 bases from J, leaving 19 bases between. CDR3 amino acids: CASSSGTRWSETQYF. As DNA, the CDR3 is TGTGCCAGCAGCTCCGGGACGCGGTGGTCGGAGACCCAGTACTTC.

The rearrangement links TRBV11-3 to TRBJ2-2, with D tentatively TRBD2 (5 bases). V lost 4 bases to trimming and J lost 7 bases, with 16 bases between them. The CDR3 has 15 amino acids. Germline CDR1 and CDR2: SGHNT and YENEEA. CDR3 residues: CASSSFTEGNGELFF. In DNA, the CDR3 is TGTGCCAGCAGCTCTTTCACAGAGGGTAACGGGGAGCTGTTTTTT.

This clonotype was recorded a few times. V is TRBV12-3 or TRBV12-4 and J is TRBJ1-5, with D uncertain. This CDR3 contains 14 residues. The V gene lost 4 bases and the J gene lost 6 bases, with 13 bases spanning the gap. The CDR3 is CASSSLGMSQPQHF. Here the CDR3 DNA reads TGTGCCAGCAGTTCGCTCGGTATGAGTCAGCCCCAGCATTTT.